One T cell receptor (beta chain) is described in this entry. There is no known antigen for this receptor. Base qualities are missing; no much larger clone stands one base away. The library was prepared using the immunoSEQ multiplex PCR assay. Here the immuneACCESS table is served through TCRdb, limited to in-frame sequences with V and J called. Missing clones are a known gap in these copies; in checked studies unresolved V genes cover under half, and the rest lacks a known reason. The sample records some 120,000 clones, nearly 90% of which are singletons. The top ten hold about 3.2% of the sample. The entry originates in a study of control samples from healthy donors and cancer patients (dated by TCRdb to 2020 to 2022). A distance of 11 bases separates the germline ends of V and J, which lose 6 bases and 2 bases respectively. From cysteine to phenylalanine, the CDR3 is 14 amino acids long. The DNA shown is the 42-base CDR3, in frame from base 1. Looking up the germline V gene (reference sequence) yields CDR1 MNHEY and CDR2 SMNVEV.

Sequencing input: blood. The chain couples TRBV27 to TRBJ2-1, with the D gene call left open. This clonotype was sampled from a man aged 45-65 years in good health. The nucleotides are TGTGCCAGCAGGTCCGGTTCTCCCTACAATGAGCAGTTCTTC. Its coded protein is CASRSGSPYNEQFF.